The 5 T cell receptor beta chains below come from one sample, sequenced in a study of blood T cell repertoires in COVID-19. The protocol was immunoSEQ multiplex PCR, while the TCRdb copy is restricted to in-frame clones and leaves out a portion. The profile shows about 250,000 clones, approximately 86% of them singletons. The specimen was peripheral blood. Source of these receptors: a human donor in a cohort sampled during active COVID-19.

V usage is TRBV15 and J usage is TRBJ1-4; TRBD1 is a possible D gene (5 bases). CDR3 length equals 15 residues. V gave up 3 bases and J gave up 8 bases, with 16 bases separating them. Germline CDR1 and CDR2: LNHNV and YYDKDF (reference sequence). CDR3 DNA: TGTGCCACCAGCAGGGGGGGGACTGGAGGGGAAAAACTGTTTTTT. It yields the protein CATSRGGTGGEKLFF.

The gene calls are TRBV9 and TRBJ2-7; D gene uncertain. V lost 0 bases, J lost 0 bases, and 7 bases lay in between. The CDR3 runs 14 residues. Germline assignment: CDR1 SGDLS and CDR2 YYNGEE. CDR3 DNA sequence: TGTGCCAGCAGCGTAGGGGCTACCTCCTACGAGCAGTACTTC. Translated, it gives CASSVGATSYEQYF.

This sequence joins TRBV6-1 and TRBJ2-1, with 10 bases identical to TRBD1. The CDR3 length is 15 residues. Germline loops: CDR1 MNHNS, CDR2 SASEGT. With 2 bases clipped from V and 10 bases from J, the junction kept 8 bases outside the gene matches. The CDR3 protein is CASSERGQGNIEQFF. The CDR3 nucleotides are TGTGCCAGCAGTGAACGGGGACAGGGGAATATAGAGCAGTTCTTC.

The chain recombines TRBV29-1 with TRBJ1-3; TRBD1 aligns across 8 bases. V trimming: 5 bases; J trimming: 2 bases; junction bases outside the gene matches: 2. The CDR3 consists of 13 residues. Per germline, CDR1 SQVTM and CDR2 ANQGSEA. The CDR3 sequence is CSVKQGAGNTIYF. CDR3 bases: TGCAGCGTTAAACAGGGGGCTGGAAACACCATATATTTT. The variable domain in full, with the rest retrieved from reference TRBV29-1 and TRBJ1-3, is SAVISQKPSRDICQRGTSLTIQCQVDSQVTMMFWYRQQPGQSLTLIATANQGSEATYESGFVIDKFPISRPNLTFSTLTVSNMSPEDSSIYLCSVKQGAGNTIYFGEGSWLTVV.

The CDR3 DNA sequence: TGTGCCAGCTCACCAGCTGGAGGGGATACGCAGTATTTT. Amino acid sequence: CASSPAGGDTQYF. J is TRBJ2-3 and V is TRBV18; tentatively, D is TRBD2 (6 bases). The CDR3 runs 13 residues. Deletions cut 2 bases from V and 6 bases from J, with 9 bases between. The V gene's germline CDR1 is KGHSH and CDR2 LQKENI.